Listed here are 21 T cell receptor beta chains from one sample, sequenced in a study of shared clonotypes between healthy human individuals. The repertoire was sequenced with immunoSEQ multiplex PCR; TCRdb's copy has only in-frame clones and lacks some. The data contain some 1,900,000 clones, about 95% of them singletons. Naive-designated CD8 cells lacked CD45RO, were positively enriched for CCR7, and omitted terminally differentiated effector memory CD45RA+ cells. The material sequenced was naive CD8+ T cells sorted from blood. The receptors come from a man in his late teens or twenties in good health.

This chain links TRBV11-2 with TRBJ1-6, with TRBD1 as a possible D gene (5 bases). The CDR3 is 15 residues long. Trimming pared 6 bases from V and 4 bases from J, leaving 13 bases between. Germline V gene lookup returns CDR1 SGHAT and CDR2 FQNNGV. In DNA form, the CDR3 reads TGTGCCAGCAGGGATACCGGGGGATATAATTCACCCCTCCACTTT. It specifies CASRDTGGYNSPLHF. Variable domain in full (rest from reference TRBV11-2 and TRBJ1-6): EAGVAQSPRYKIIEKRQSVAFWCNPISGHATLYWYQQILGQGPKLLIQFQNNGVVDDSQLPKDRFSAERLKGVDSTLKIQPAKLEDSAVYLCASRDTGGYNSPLHFGNGTRLTVT.

The rearrangement joins TRBV13 to TRBJ2-3, with 10 positions matching TRBD2. The CDR3 runs 15 residues. In germline, CDR1 is PRHDT, CDR2 FYEKMQ (reference sequence). With V trimmed by 5 bases and J by 5 bases, 7 bases remained unmatched. DNA of the CDR3: TGTGCCAGCAGCCGAGCGGGGGGGCTGGGAGATACGCAGTATTTT. This translates into CASSRAGGLGDTQYF.

The rearrangement links TRBV10-1 to TRBJ2-7, with TRBD2 matching over 11 bases. V gave up 6 bases and J gave up 6 bases; unmatched junction bases: 7. Germline CDR1 and CDR2: WNHNN and SYGVQD (reference sequence). The CDR3 consists of 14 residues. The CDR3 region has the DNA TGCGCCAGCAGCTTAGCGGGAGGGTCCGGCGAGCAGTACTTC. Encoded protein: CASSLAGGSGEQYF.

The gene calls are TRBV2 and TRBJ1-5; TRBD1 matches at 7 bases. J was trimmed by 0 bases and V by 6 bases; bases with no gene match: 11. This CDR3 is 17 amino acids long. The germline CDR1 and CDR2 sequences are SNHLY and FYNNEI. The CDR3 DNA sequence: TGTGCCAGCAGGGAGGGACAGTCGGGATATAGCAATCAGCCCCAGCATTTT. Residues: CASREGQSGYSNQPQHF.

This clone was counted a single time. The chain joins TRBV12-5 to TRBJ2-7; 7 bases line up with TRBD2. CDR1 is LGHNT, CDR2 FRNRAP, per germline. CDR3 size: 14 residues. Trimming took 2 bases from V and 3 from J; bases not matched to a gene: 4. The CDR3 DNA is TGTGCTAGTGGTTTGTCTAGCGGCCTCTACGAGCAGTACTTC. Translation gives CASGLSSGLYEQYF. The full variable domain, its missing parts supplied by reference TRBV12-5 and TRBJ2-7, is DARVTQTPRHKVTEMGQEVTMRCQPILGHNTVFWYRQTMMQGLELLAYFRNRAPLDDSGMPKDRFSAEMPDATLATLKIQPSEPRDSAVYFCASGLSSGLYEQYFGPGTRLTVT.

The J gene is TRBJ1-1, the V gene TRBV27, with no clear D. This CDR3 comprises 15 residues. Germline V gene data show CDR1 as MNHEY and CDR2 as SMNVEV (reference sequence). Between the trimmed V and J ends, which lost 3 bases and 3 bases, there was a span of 14 bases. CDR3 amino acids: CASSFSWSLDTEAFF. The CDR3 DNA sequence: TGTGCCAGCAGTTTCTCGTGGTCGCTTGACACTGAAGCTTTCTTT.

About this clone: Other DNA sequences in this sample translate to the same CDR3. This rearrangement joins TRBV6-5 to TRBJ2-7, with 9 bases identical to TRBD1. Germline CDR1 is MNHEY and CDR2 is SVGAGI. V lost 5 bases to trimming and J lost 4 bases; unmatched junction nucleotides: 3. This CDR3 comprises 13 residues. For the CDR3, the DNA is TGTGCCAGCAGTCTGGACAGGGGTTACGAGCAGTACTTC. The encoded protein is CASSLDRGYEQYF.

This chain uses TRBV4-1 with TRBJ1-2; no reliable D call. CDR3 length: 17 residues. Germline loops: CDR1 MGHRA, CDR2 YSYEKL. V gave up 0 bases and J gave up 0 bases, with 14 bases separating them. Here the CDR3 DNA reads TGCGCCAGCAGCCAAGAGTTATGGGGAGACGCTAACTATGGCTACACCTTC. Its translation is CASSQELWGDANYGYTF.

This rearrangement joins TRBV27 to TRBJ2-2; no clear D gene. Trimming pared 5 bases from V and 3 bases from J, leaving 7 bases between. In germline, CDR1 is MNHEY, CDR2 SMNVEV (reference sequence). The CDR3 has 13 residues. CDR3 sequence reads: CASSTPYTGELFF. The CDR3 nucleotides read TGTGCCAGCAGTACGCCGTACACCGGGGAGCTGTTTTTT.

The rearrangement joins TRBV6-1 to TRBJ1-6; weak D call: TRBD1 (5 bases). The CDR3 sequence is 16 residues long. CDR1 MNHNS and CDR2 SASEGT come from the germline V gene. V was trimmed by 2 bases and J by 7 bases, leaving 15 bases between them. The CDR3 coding sequence is TGTGCCAGCAGTGAATGGGACCTGTATGAGAATTCACCCCTCCACTTT. As protein: CASSEWDLYENSPLHF.

V and J are TRBV5-6 and TRBJ2-5; 7 bases are a match to TRBD2. The V gene end was trimmed by 0 bases and the J gene end by 6 bases; junction bases not matched to a gene: 8. Germline V CDR1 and CDR2: SGHDT, YYEEEE. CDR3 size: 15 residues. CDR3 amino acids: CASSLATEGLQTQYF. DNA for the CDR3: TGTGCCAGCAGCTTGGCCACAGAGGGACTACAGACCCAGTACTTC. Full variable domain (missing parts from reference TRBV5-6 and TRBJ2-5): DAGVTQSPTHLIKTRGQQVTLRCSPKSGHDTVSWYQQALGQGPQFIFQYYEEEERQRGNFPDRFSGHQFPNYSSELNVNALLLGDSALYLCASSLATEGLQTQYFGPGTRLLVL.

The rearrangement joins TRBV13 to TRBJ2-7, with TRBD2 matching over 9 bases. The J segment lost 7 bases and the V segment lost 2 bases, leaving 9 bases of the junction unmatched. CDR3 length: 15 residues. Germline CDR1 reads PRHDT; CDR2 reads FYEKMQ (reference sequence). CDR3 nucleotide sequence: TGTGCCAGCAGCTTAAAAGCGGGGGGACCTTGGGAGCAGTACTTC. Residues: CASSLKAGGPWEQYF.

This rearrangement joins TRBV2 to TRBJ1-4, with unresolved D. The CDR3 sequence is 17 residues long. Germline V gives CDR1 SNHLY, CDR2 FYNNEI. The germline V and J ends were trimmed by 4 bases and 3 bases, with 18 bases remaining between them. This CDR3 reads CASSGSALLAANEKLFF. DNA of the CDR3: TGTGCCAGCAGTGGAAGCGCACTCCTGGCGGCTAATGAAAAACTGTTTTTT.

The chain links TRBV2 to TRBJ2-6; D is ambiguous. CDR3 length equals 15 residues. Germline V CDR1 and CDR2: SNHLY, FYNNEI. The germline V and J ends were trimmed by 2 bases and 0 bases, with 5 bases remaining between them. CDR3 DNA sequence: TGTGCCAGCAGTGAATTTGGCTCTGGGGCCAACGTCCTGACTTTC. This sequence encodes CASSEFGSGANVLTF.

This sequence joins TRBV19 and TRBJ2-7; unclear D gene. V was clipped by 5 bases and J by 4 bases, with 12 bases between them. CDR1 and CDR2 (germline): LNHDA, SQIVND (reference sequence). The CDR3 loop spans 13 amino acids. This CDR3 is CASSVAHFYEQYF. CDR3 sequence (DNA): TGTGCCAGTAGTGTTGCCCACTTTTACGAGCAGTACTTC.

This clone was recorded only once. The chain combines TRBV5-6 with TRBJ2-2; TRBD1 aligns across 7 bases. The germline V gene has CDR1 SGHDT and CDR2 YYEEEE. J gave up 0 bases and V 4 bases, and 6 bases lay outside the gene matches. The length of the CDR3 is 16 residues. Written as DNA, the CDR3 is TGTGCCAGCAGCCTGGGGACAGAACCGAACACCGGGGAGCTGTTTTTT. It yields the protein CASSLGTEPNTGELFF.

This chain joins TRBV7-2 and TRBJ1-5; D uncertain. Germline V gene sequence: CDR1 SGHTA, CDR2 FQGNSA. Trimming left V 1 base short and J 2 bases short, with 6 bases between. The CDR3 loop spans 14 amino acids. This chain's CDR3 is CASSLVSGNQPQHF. In nucleotides, the CDR3 is TGTGCCAGCAGCTTAGTTAGCGGCAATCAGCCCCAGCATTTT.

The gene calls are TRBV15 and TRBJ2-3; no definite D call. CDR3 length: 11 amino acids. V was shortened by 9 bases and J by 10 bases, with 14 bases between the two germline ends. Germline V lookup: CDR1 LNHNV, CDR2 YYDKDF (reference sequence). The CDR3 protein is CATRGGVAQYF. CDR3 DNA: TGTGCCACGCGAGGTGGGGTTGCGCAGTATTTT.

V gene TRBV19 combines with J gene TRBJ1-2; D might be TRBD1 (6 bases). V gave up 2 bases and J gave up 5 bases, with 21 bases separating them. This CDR3 is 17 amino acids long. Germline V lookup: CDR1 LNHDA, CDR2 SQIVND (reference sequence). The CDR3 reads CASSISHRTAEIYGYTF. In DNA, the CDR3 is TGTGCCAGTAGTATATCCCACAGGACAGCGGAGATATATGGCTACACCTTC.

V usage is TRBV28 and J usage is TRBJ2-1, with D maybe TRBD2 (6 bases). V lost 5 bases to trimming and J lost 8 bases, with 13 bases between them. CDR3 length: 13 amino acids. Germline CDR1 is MDHEN and CDR2 is SYDVKM. The CDR3 loop is CASSPHGEDEQFF. The CDR3 coding sequence is TGTGCCAGCAGTCCCCATGGGGAGGATGAGCAGTTCTTC.

This clone was counted once. This chain joins TRBV27 and TRBJ1-1, with D maybe TRBD1 (5 bases). Germline V gene lookup returns CDR1 MNHEY and CDR2 SMNVEV (reference sequence). The V end lost 2 bases, the J end lost 4 bases, and 8 bases lay between the germline ends. The CDR3 is 13 amino acids. CDR3 bases: TGTGCCAGCAGTTTAAGGGACCCCACTGAAGCTTTCTTT. This sequence encodes CASSLRDPTEAFF.